The sequence of this T cell receptor (beta chain) was determined in a study of T-cell memory formation after mild COVID-19. The study, taken as a whole, reports: Several responding clones turned up in pre-infection memory, indicating that cross-reactive memory may have taken part. CD4+ contracting clones lay mainly in CM and EM, CD8+ ones in EMRA.

The CDR3 runs to 19 residues. Germline assignment: CDR1 LGHNA and CDR2 YSLEER. The table lists this clonotype with a count of one. Its antigen is unknown. One junction end disagrees with the germline gene, perhaps due to a read error. TCRdb re-called the 5' RACE reads with MiXCR, one entry per CDR3 protein. Of over 30,000 distinct CDR3 sequences in the sample, approximately 10% were seen once. The chain uses TRBV4-3 and TRBJ2-6; D may be TRBD1 (6 bases). The receptor comes from a man aged 18 to 29 who had mild COVID-19 (a few samples of this study predate the infection). Cell type and time point are not known. Sequencing was carried out using PBMCs or a T cell subset sorted from them (not recorded which). The CDR3 spells CASSQDTGQTLSEANVLTF. The DNA for the CDR3 is TGCGCCAGCAGCCAAGATACTGGACAGACCCTCTCTGAGGCCAACGTCCTGACTTTC.